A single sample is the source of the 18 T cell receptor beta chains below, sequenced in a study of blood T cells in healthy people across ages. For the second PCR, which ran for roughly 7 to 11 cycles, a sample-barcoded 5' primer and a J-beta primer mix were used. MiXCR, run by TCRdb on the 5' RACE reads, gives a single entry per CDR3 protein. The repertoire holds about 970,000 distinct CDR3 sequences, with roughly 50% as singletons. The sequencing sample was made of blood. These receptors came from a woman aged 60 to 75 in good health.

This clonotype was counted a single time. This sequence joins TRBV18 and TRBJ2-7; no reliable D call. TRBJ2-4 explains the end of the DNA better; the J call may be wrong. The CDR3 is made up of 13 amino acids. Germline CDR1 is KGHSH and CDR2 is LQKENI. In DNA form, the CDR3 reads TGTGCCAGCTCACCACAGGCAGGAGACATTCAGTACTTC. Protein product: CASSPQAGDIQYF.

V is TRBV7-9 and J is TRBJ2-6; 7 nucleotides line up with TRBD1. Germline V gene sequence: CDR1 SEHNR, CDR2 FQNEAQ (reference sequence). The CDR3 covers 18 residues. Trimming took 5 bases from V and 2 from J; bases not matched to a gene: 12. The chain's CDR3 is CASSQIGTATPGANVLTF. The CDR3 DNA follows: TGTGCCAGCAGCCAGATAGGGACAGCCACACCTGGGGCCAACGTCCTGACTTTC. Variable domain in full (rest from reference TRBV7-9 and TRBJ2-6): DTGVSQNPRHKITKRGQNVTFRCDPISEHNRLYWYRQTLGQGPEFLTYFQNEAQLEKSRLLSDRFSAERPKGSFSTLEIQRTEQGDSAMYLCASSQIGTATPGANVLTFGAGSRLTVL.

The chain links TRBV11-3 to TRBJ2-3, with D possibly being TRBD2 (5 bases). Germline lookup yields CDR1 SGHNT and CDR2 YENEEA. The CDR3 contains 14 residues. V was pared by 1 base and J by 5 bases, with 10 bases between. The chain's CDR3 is CASSLGPGLDTQYF. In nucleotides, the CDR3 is TGTGCCAGCAGCTTAGGCCCGGGGTTAGATACGCAGTATTTT.

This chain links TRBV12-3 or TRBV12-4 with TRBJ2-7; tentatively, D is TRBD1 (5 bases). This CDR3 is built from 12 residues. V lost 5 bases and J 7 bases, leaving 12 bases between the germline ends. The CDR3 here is CASSTNRQEQYF. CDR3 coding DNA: TGTGCCAGCAGTACCAACCGACAGGAGCAGTACTTC.

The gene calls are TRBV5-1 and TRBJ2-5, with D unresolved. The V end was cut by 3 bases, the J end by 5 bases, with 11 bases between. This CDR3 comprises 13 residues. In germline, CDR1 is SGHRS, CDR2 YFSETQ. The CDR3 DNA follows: TGCGCCAGCAGCTCCAGGATCGGGGAGACCCAGTACTTC. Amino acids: CASSSRIGETQYF.

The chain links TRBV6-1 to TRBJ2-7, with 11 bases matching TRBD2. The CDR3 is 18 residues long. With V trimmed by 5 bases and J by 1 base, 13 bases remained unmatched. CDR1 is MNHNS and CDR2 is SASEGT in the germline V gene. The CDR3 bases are TGTGCCAGCAGTCCCATAGCGGGAGGGACGTCACTGTCCTACGAGCAGTACTTC. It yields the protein CASSPIAGGTSLSYEQYF.

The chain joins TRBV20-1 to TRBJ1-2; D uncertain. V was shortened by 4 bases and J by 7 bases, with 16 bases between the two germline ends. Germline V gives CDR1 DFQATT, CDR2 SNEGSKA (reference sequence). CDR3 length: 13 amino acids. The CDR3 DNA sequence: TGCAGTGCTAATTTTCTAGAGGGAGGTGGCTACACCTTC. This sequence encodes CSANFLEGGGYTF.

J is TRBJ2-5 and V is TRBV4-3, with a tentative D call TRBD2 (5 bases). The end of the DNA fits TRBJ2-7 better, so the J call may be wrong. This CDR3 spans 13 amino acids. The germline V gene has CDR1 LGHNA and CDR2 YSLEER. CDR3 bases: TGCGCCAGCAGCCCTTCCCGGGAACGCGAGCAGTACTTC. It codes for CASSPSREREQYF.

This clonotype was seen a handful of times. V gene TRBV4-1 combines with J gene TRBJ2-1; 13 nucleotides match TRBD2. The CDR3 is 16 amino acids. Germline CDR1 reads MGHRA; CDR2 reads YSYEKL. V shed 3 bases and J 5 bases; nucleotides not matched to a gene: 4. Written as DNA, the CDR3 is TGCGCCAGCAGCCACGAGGGACTAGCGGGGAACAATGAGCAGTTCTTC. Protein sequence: CASSHEGLAGNNEQFF.

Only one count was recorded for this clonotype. As DNA, the CDR3 is TGTGCCAGCAGTTATCATATGATCGAGACCCAGTACTTC. This translates into CASSYHMIETQYF. The genes are TRBV6-6 and TRBJ2-7; D is unclear. TRBJ2-5 explains the end of the DNA better; the J call may be wrong. Germline V gives CDR1 MNHNY, CDR2 SVGAGI (reference sequence). This CDR3 is built from 13 residues.

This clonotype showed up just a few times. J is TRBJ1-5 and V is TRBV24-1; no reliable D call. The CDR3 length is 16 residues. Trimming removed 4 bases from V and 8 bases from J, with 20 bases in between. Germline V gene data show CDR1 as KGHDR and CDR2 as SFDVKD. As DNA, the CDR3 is TGTGCCACCAGTGACGATGGAGTAGGTATGGGTAAGCCCCAGCATTTT. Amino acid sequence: CATSDDGVGMGKPQHF.

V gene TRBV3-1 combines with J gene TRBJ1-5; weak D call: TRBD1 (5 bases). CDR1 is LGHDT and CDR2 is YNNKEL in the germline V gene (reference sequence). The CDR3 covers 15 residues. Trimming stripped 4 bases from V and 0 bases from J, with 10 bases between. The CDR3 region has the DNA TGTGCCAGCAGCCCGACAGACCTTAGCAATCAGCCCCAGCATTTT. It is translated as CASSPTDLSNQPQHF. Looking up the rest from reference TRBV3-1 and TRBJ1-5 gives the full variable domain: DTAVSQTPKYLVTQMGNDKSIKCEQNLGHDTMYWYKQDSKKFLKIMFSYNNKELIINETVPNRFSPKSPDKAHLNLHINSLELGDSAVYFCASSPTDLSNQPQHFGDGTRLSIL.

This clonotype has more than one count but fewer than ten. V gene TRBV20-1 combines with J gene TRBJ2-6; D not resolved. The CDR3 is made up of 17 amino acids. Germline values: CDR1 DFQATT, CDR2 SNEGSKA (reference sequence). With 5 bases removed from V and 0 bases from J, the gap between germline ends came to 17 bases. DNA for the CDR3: TGCAGTGCTTTTGGCGGATCTGGGATCTCTGGGGCCAACGTCCTGACTTTC. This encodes CSAFGGSGISGANVLTF.

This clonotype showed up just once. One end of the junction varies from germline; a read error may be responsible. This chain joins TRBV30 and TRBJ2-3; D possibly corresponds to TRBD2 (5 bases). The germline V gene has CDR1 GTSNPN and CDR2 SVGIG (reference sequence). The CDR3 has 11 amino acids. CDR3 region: CAGRGIDTQYF. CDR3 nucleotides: TGTGCCGGGAGAGGGATAGATACGCAGTATTTT. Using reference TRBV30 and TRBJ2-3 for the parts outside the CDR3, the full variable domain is SQTIHQWPATLVQPVGSPLSLECTVEGTSNPNLYWYRQAAGRGLQLLFYSVGIGQISSEVPQNLSASRPQDRQFILSSKKLLLSDSGFYLCAGRGIDTQYFGPGTRLTVL.

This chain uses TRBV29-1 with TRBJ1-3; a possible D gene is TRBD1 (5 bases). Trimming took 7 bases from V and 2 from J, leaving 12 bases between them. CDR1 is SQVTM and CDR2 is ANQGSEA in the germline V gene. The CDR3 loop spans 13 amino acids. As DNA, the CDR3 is TGCAGCGGGGGGGGAGGGGCTGGAAACACCATATATTTT. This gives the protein CSGGGGAGNTIYF.

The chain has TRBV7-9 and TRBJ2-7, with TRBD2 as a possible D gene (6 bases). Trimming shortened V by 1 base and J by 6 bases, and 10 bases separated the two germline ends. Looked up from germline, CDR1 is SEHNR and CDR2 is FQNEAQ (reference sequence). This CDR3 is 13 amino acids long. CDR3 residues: CASSLVAGFEQYF. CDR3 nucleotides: TGTGCCAGCAGCTTAGTGGCGGGGTTCGAGCAGTACTTC. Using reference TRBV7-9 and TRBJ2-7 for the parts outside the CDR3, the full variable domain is DTGVSQNPRHKITKRGQNVTFRCDPISEHNRLYWYRQTLGQGPEFLTYFQNEAQLEKSRLLSDRFSAERPKGSFSTLEIQRTEQGDSAMYLCASSLVAGFEQYFGPGTRLTVT.

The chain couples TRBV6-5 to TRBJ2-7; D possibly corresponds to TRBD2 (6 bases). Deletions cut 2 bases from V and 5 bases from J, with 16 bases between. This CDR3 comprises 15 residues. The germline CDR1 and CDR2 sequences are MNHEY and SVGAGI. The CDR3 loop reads CASSYGRRERNEQYF. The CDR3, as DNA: TGTGCCAGCAGTTACGGTCGGAGGGAAAGGAACGAGCAGTACTTC.

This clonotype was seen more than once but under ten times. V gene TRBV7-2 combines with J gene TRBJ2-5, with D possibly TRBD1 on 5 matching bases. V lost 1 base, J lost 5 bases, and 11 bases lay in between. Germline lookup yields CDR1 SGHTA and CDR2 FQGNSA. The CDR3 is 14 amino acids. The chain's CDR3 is CASSLDSGLETQYF. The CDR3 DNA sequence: TGTGCCAGCAGCTTAGACTCAGGGTTGGAGACCCAGTACTTC. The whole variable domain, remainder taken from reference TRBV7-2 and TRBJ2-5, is GAGVSQSPSNKVTEKGKDVELRCDPISGHTALYWYRQSLGQGLEFLIYFQGNSAPDKSGLPSDRFSAERTGGSVSTLTIQRTQQEDSAVYLCASSLDSGLETQYFGPGTRLLVL.